The 18 T cell receptor beta chains in this list originate from one sample, sequenced in a study of blood T cells in healthy people across ages. The authors ran a second PCR of roughly 7 to 11 cycles using a sample-barcoded 5' primer and a J-beta primer mix. MiXCR was run by TCRdb on the 5' RACE reads, yielding one entry per CDR3 protein. The sample records nearly 800,000 distinct CDR3 sequences, approximately 25% being singletons. These same records also appear under a second study, on T cells of mothers and their children.

Sequenced sample: blood. These receptors were taken from a boy between 10 and 17 years old in good health.

Points on this clonotype: One end of the junction fails to match germline, which may point to a read error. CDR3 in amino acids: CASSTGQRLSHEQYF. CDR3 nucleotide sequence: TGCGCCAGCAGCACAGGACAGCGCCTCTCCCACGAGCAGTACTTC. The rearrangement links TRBV5-1 to TRBJ2-7; D is possibly TRBD1 (6 bases). The CDR3 runs to 15 residues. Germline V gives CDR1 SGHRS, CDR2 YFSETQ.

This clonotype was recorded a few times. This chain links TRBV27 with TRBJ1-2; D perhaps matches TRBD1 (5 bases). This CDR3 spans 14 amino acids. Trimming left V 6 bases short and J 2 bases short, with 13 bases between. CDR1 MNHEY and CDR2 SMNVEV come from the germline V gene (reference sequence). CDR3 DNA sequence: TGTGCCAGCAGACGAGGGGTCCTGAACTATGGCTACACCTTC. Residues: CASRRGVLNYGYTF.

This chain joins TRBV7-9 and TRBJ2-5; D gene unclear. The end of the DNA aligns better with TRBJ2-7, so the J call may be wrong. This CDR3 has 13 amino acids. CDR1 SEHNR and CDR2 FQNEAQ come from the germline V gene (reference sequence). CDR3 sequence: CASSFWVSDEQYF. CDR3 DNA: TGTGCCAGCAGCTTCTGGGTTTCTGACGAGCAGTACTTC.

The genes are TRBV3-1 and TRBJ2-3; the D is unclear. Germline V gene lookup returns CDR1 LGHDT and CDR2 YNNKEL (reference sequence). Trimming removed 7 bases at V and 6 bases at J, with 8 bases between. The CDR3 has 11 amino acids. The CDR3 reads CASKAWDTQYF. The CDR3 region has the DNA TGTGCCAGCAAAGCTTGGGATACGCAGTATTTT.

This clonotype was observed a few times. The rearrangement links TRBV4-1 to TRBJ2-7; no firm D call. V gave up 0 bases and J gave up 5 bases, with 11 bases separating them. The CDR3 totals 14 residues. Per germline, CDR1 MGHRA and CDR2 YSYEKL. The CDR3 loop is CASSQESSLNEQYF. DNA for the CDR3: TGCGCCAGCAGCCAAGAATCTAGTCTAAACGAGCAGTACTTC.

V gene TRBV10-3 combines with J gene TRBJ1-5; D is possibly TRBD1 (6 bases). Trimming cost V 2 bases and J 3 bases, with 8 bases left between them. This CDR3 has 14 amino acids. Germline lookup yields CDR1 ENHRY and CDR2 SYGVKD. This CDR3 is CAISEAGDNQPQHF. In nucleotides, the CDR3 is TGTGCCATCAGTGAGGCAGGGGACAATCAGCCCCAGCATTTT.

V and J are TRBV7-2 and TRBJ1-4; D might be TRBD1 (6 bases). V lost 4 bases to trimming and J lost 0 bases, with 15 bases between them. The length of the CDR3 is 17 residues. Per germline, CDR1 SGHTA and CDR2 FQGNSA. The CDR3 sequence is CASSSLGQPATNEKLFF. CDR3 coding DNA: TGTGCCAGCAGCTCCCTGGGACAACCTGCAACTAATGAAAAACTGTTTTTT.

V is TRBV20-1 and J is TRBJ2-2, with TRBD1 matching over 9 bases. The J segment lost 5 bases and the V segment lost 0 bases, leaving 7 bases of the junction unmatched. The CDR3 covers 16 residues. Germline assignment: CDR1 DFQATT and CDR2 SNEGSKA (reference sequence). CDR3 residues: CSARDKGQGLTGELFF. The CDR3 DNA follows: TGCAGTGCTAGAGATAAGGGACAGGGCCTTACCGGGGAGCTGTTTTTT.

The chain recombines TRBV7-6 with TRBJ1-2; weak D call: TRBD1 (6 bases). V lost 4 bases and J lost 8, with 29 bases in between. The germline V gene has CDR1 SGHVS and CDR2 FNYEAQ. The length of the CDR3 is 18 residues. The chain's CDR3 is CASSSERGHLDSLWGYTF. In DNA, the CDR3 is TGTGCCAGCAGCTCCGAGAGGGGACACCTGGACTCGCTATGGGGCTACACCTTC.

V and J are TRBV9 and TRBJ2-3; 7 bases are shared with TRBD2. Unmatched junction bases numbered 7, after V lost 5 bases and J lost 4 bases. CDR3 length equals 14 residues. Germline V lookup: CDR1 SGDLS, CDR2 YYNGEE. The CDR3 reads CASRRGAGADTQYF. CDR3 nucleotides: TGTGCCAGCAGAAGGGGTGCGGGAGCAGATACGCAGTATTTT.

This clonotype was seen a few times. The rearrangement joins TRBV11-2 to TRBJ2-5, with a tentative D call TRBD1 (5 bases). The CDR3 runs to 17 residues. Germline loops: CDR1 SGHAT, CDR2 FQNNGV. With 3 bases removed from V and 3 bases from J, the gap between germline ends came to 20 bases. CDR3 amino acids: CASSFVVRHRSEETQYF. The CDR3 region has the DNA TGTGCCAGCAGCTTCGTGGTACGGCACAGGTCAGAAGAGACCCAGTACTTC. Drawing the rest from reference TRBV11-2 and TRBJ2-5, the complete variable domain is EAGVAQSPRYKIIEKRQSVAFWCNPISGHATLYWYQQILGQGPKLLIQFQNNGVVDDSQLPKDRFSAERLKGVDSTLKIQPAKLEDSAVYLCASSFVVRHRSEETQYFGPGTRLLVL.

Regarding this clonotype: The germline gene is not matched at one end of the junction; a read error may be the cause. The rearrangement links TRBV20-1 to TRBJ2-5; 11 positions match TRBD2. Per germline, CDR1 DFQATT and CDR2 SNEGSKA (reference sequence). The CDR3 has 14 residues. CDR3 in amino acids: CGAGTSGNPGTQYF. CDR3 in DNA: TGCGGTGCGGGGACTAGCGGAAATCCAGGGACCCAGTACTTC.

This chain joins TRBV3-1 and TRBJ2-2; 8 bases line up with TRBD2. V lost 0 bases, J lost 6 bases, and 3 bases stayed unmatched. Germline V gives CDR1 LGHDT, CDR2 YNNKEL (reference sequence). The CDR3 length is 15 residues. The CDR3 sequence: CASSQDVGRAGELFF. The DNA for the CDR3 is TGTGCCAGCAGCCAAGATGTCGGGAGGGCCGGGGAGCTGTTTTTT.

In its sample, this clonotype was seen a few times. The chain links TRBV4-1 to TRBJ2-3, with a tentative D call TRBD2 (5 bases). Germline CDR1 reads MGHRA; CDR2 reads YSYEKL. The V and J ends lost 1 base and 5 bases respectively, with 19 bases between them. CDR3 length equals 17 residues. The CDR3 nucleotides read TGCGCCAGCAGCCAAGTGGGAGCTCGGGATGCTGGAGATACGCAGTATTTT. Translation gives CASSQVGARDAGDTQYF.

DNA for the CDR3: TGTGCCAGCAGTTCCCGGGACAGCTATTCCTACAATGAGCAGTTCTTC. This gives the protein CASSSRDSYSYNEQFF. The chain joins TRBV6-2 or TRBV6-3 to TRBJ2-1; 7 bases fit TRBD1. V lost 4 bases to trimming and J lost 1 base; unmatched junction nucleotides: 7. Germline V gene data show CDR1 as MNHEY and CDR2 as SVGEGT. The CDR3 is 16 amino acids.

This clonotype was seen a few times. The J gene is TRBJ2-5, the V gene TRBV20-1; D gene uncertain. CDR3 length: 10 amino acids. The germline gives CDR1 DFQATT, CDR2 SNEGSKA (reference sequence). The CDR3 DNA is TGCAGGAGTTCACAAGAGACCCAGTACTTC. This translates into CRSSQETQYF.

Only a few counts were recorded for this clonotype. At one end, the junction sequence differs from germline, possibly due to a read error. The chain links TRBV10-3 to TRBJ2-5; 8 bases match TRBD2. This CDR3 comprises 14 residues. Germline-derived CDR1 and CDR2 are ENHRY and SYGVKD. The CDR3 DNA is TGTGCCACCAGTGAGTCGGGAGGGGAAGAGACCCAGTACTTC. Its protein is CATSESGGEETQYF.

The V and J genes are TRBV19 and TRBJ2-1; D is undetermined. Germline CDR1 LNHDA, CDR2 SQIVND (reference sequence). The V end lost 7 bases, the J end lost 0 bases, and 10 bases lay between the germline ends. The CDR3 loop spans 14 amino acids. DNA for the CDR3: TGTGCCAGTAATCCGGGTTCCTCCTACAATGAGCAGTTCTTC. Its translation is CASNPGSSYNEQFF.